This T cell receptor beta chain stems from a study of identical twins (TCRdb year 2016). Study-level background: TCR alpha and beta repertoires from monozygotic twins, unrelated adults of various ages and cord blood were deep-sequenced to test whether fetal clonotypes persist. To rule out contamination, replicate twin experiments were performed at different times with different library preparation protocols.

Per the germline V gene (reference sequence), SEHNR is the CDR1 and FQNEAQ is the CDR2. The CDR3, cysteine through phenylalanine, is 13 amino acids long. Here the CDR3 DNA is all that survives: 39 bases in frame from base 1. Trimming costs V 8 bases and J 10 bases, and their ends lie 18 bases apart. This clonotype was detected only a few times. Its recognized antigen is unknown. No base-level quality is on record; no much larger clone is a single base apart. Library generation was performed with 5' RACE. TCRdb lists the instrument as Illumina HiSeq 2000. A universal primer binding site was introduced by template switching, and a unique molecular identifier was present in the final cDNA, enabling accurate counting of TCR cDNA molecules. First-strand cDNA for TCR alpha and beta chains was synthesized from specific primers in the conserved constant-segment region. To control for contamination, every cDNA library was double barcoded, receiving both a SMART-Mk sample barcode and Illumina barcodes. TruSeq adapter sequences and Illumina sample barcodes were added in two successive PCR steps. TCR alpha and beta cDNA libraries were sequenced on the Illumina HiSeq platform with custom primers. Processing in the source paper ran as follows. Raw reads were processed with MiGEC to extract unique molecular identifiers, and MiXCR was used to determine CDR3 positions. Recombination models were inferred per individual with the repgenHMM and IGoR tools using an EM algorithm. Shared clonotypes were analyzed with the tcR package in R, and sharing was normalized by the product of cloneset sizes. To study raw recombination free of thymic and clonal selection effects, out-of-frame nonproductive sequences were analyzed. TCRdb applied fastp at Q25 and MiXCR to the public reads, then kept only in-frame beta chains. Here each entry gathers all rows of one CDR3 protein and keeps the most common genes and DNA. What appears here as the V and J calls and clone size reflects TCRdb's work, not the paper's. This sample is represented by approximately 600,000 distinct CDR3 sequences; about 7.6% of them were singletons. The ten largest clones take up approximately 1.5% of the sample.

Findings and caveats that apply to the study as a whole: Out-of-frame TCR alpha sharing in monozygotic twins was systematically underestimated by recombination models, whereas sharing between unrelated individuals was in agreement with the recombination models. Because the same donors could not be followed over many years, conclusions were based on cross-sectional statistical analysis. The excess sharing between twins in beta out-of-frame sequences was weaker because fewer shared sequences reduced the signal-to-noise ratio. Zero-insertion analyses could be partly confounded by invariant T cells such as MAIT and iNKT, although diverse VJ usage argued against such confounding for most clonotypes. Compared with coincidental sharing between unrelated individuals, an excess of low generation-probability sequences was observed among out-of-frame TCR alpha sequences shared between twins. Abundant cord blood beta clonotypes had fewer insertions, young adult naive repertoires showed a similar but weaker trend, and memory repertoires showed no such trend.

Every donor in the study was a healthy Caucasian. The twin cohort comprised three pairs of female monozygotic twins, all aged about 18 to 29 years. RNA for TCR libraries was isolated from peripheral blood mononuclear cells. These data also formed part of another study, on yellow fever vaccine responses in identical twins. From the second report: According to the authors, the vaccine-induced T cell response in identical twins seemed to be partly convergent and partly specific to each individual. Focusing on identical twins, the study followed the T cell clones that responded to the vaccine, and did so with precision.

Material for sequencing was PBMCs. Rearrangement joined TRBV7-9 to TRBJ2-1; a tentative D match to TRBD2 spans 7 bases. This sequence was found in a woman aged 18-29 years in good health. The CDR3 loop reads CASDRGATGEQFF. In nucleotides, the sequence is TGTGCCAGCGACCGGGGGGCCACCGGGGAGCAGTTCTTC.